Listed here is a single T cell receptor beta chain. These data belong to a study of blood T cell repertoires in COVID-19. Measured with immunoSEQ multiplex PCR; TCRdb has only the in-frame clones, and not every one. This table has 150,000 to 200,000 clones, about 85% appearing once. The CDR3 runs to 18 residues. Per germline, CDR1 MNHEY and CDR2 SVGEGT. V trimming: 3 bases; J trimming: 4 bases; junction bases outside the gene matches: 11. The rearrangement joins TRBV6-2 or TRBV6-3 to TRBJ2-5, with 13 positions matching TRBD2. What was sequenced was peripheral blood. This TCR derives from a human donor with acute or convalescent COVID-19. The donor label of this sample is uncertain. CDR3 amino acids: CASSYTRTSGGPRETQYF. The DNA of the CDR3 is TGTGCCAGCAGTTATACCCGGACTAGCGGGGGCCCCAGAGAGACCCAGTACTTC.